This entry concerns a single TCR beta chain. Antigen specificity is unknown. Each CDR3 protein gets one entry after TCRdb re-called the 5' RACE reads with MiXCR. The sample contains under 700,000 distinct CDR3 sequences, roughly 17% of which appear only once. The germline CDR1 and CDR2 sequences are DFQATT and SNEGSKA (reference sequence). The CDR3 has 15 residues. The V and J ends lost 0 bases and 3 bases respectively, with 14 bases between them. The sample belongs to a study of T cells after yellow fever vaccination. As for the study in general: It was SMART-Seq v4 Ultra Low Input that prepared the fractions with low cell numbers.

Study outcomes and limitations: Clonotype sharing between CD4 and CD8 compartments was small. Any FACS-sorted repertoire could hold abundant clonotypes that contaminate it from the bulk population. Secondary responses were weaker yet peaked faster, day 5 versus 15.

Specimen: PBMCs, collected around 5 days after the first yellow fever vaccination. V is TRBV20-1 and J is TRBJ1-2, with a tentative D call TRBD1 (6 bases). The source of this sequence is a man aged 18 to 30 who received the YFV17D yellow fever vaccine. As DNA, the CDR3 is TGCAGTGCTAGAGATTGGGAGGGGGTTTACTATGGCTACACCTTC. This codes for CSARDWEGVYYGYTF.